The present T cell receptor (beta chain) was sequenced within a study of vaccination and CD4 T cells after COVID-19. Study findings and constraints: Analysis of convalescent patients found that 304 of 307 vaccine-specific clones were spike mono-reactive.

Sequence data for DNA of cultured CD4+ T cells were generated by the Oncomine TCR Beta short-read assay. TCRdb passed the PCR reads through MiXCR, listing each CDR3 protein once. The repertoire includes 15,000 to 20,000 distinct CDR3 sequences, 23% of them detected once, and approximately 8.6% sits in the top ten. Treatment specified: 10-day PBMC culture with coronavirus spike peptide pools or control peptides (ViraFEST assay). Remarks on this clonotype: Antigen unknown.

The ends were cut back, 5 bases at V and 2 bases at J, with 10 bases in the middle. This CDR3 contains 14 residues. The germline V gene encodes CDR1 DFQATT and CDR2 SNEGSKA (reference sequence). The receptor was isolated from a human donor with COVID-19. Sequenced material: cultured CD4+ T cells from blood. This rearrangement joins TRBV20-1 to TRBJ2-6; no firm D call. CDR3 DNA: TGCAGTGCTCAAAACCTAGCTGGGGCCAACGTCCTGACTTTC. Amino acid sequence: CSAQNLAGANVLTF.